The sequence of this T cell receptor beta chain was determined in a study of regulatory T cells in long-lasting Graves disease. Notes on the study in general: Newly diagnosed patients had higher TCR diversity than persistent Graves' patients did.

CDR3 size: 19 residues. Trimming pared 8 bases from V and 0 bases from J, leaving 26 bases between. CDR1 and CDR2 from the germline V gene are LNHDA and SQIVND (reference sequence). Libraries of TCR beta came from iRepertoire HTBI primers plus Arm-PCR of CDR3 regions. TCRdb independently ran MiXCR on the multiplex PCR reads; one entry per CDR3 protein. The table lists about 220,000 distinct CDR3 sequences, roughly 19% of them singletons. As to time point: newly diagnosed GD, antithyroid drugs for less than 3 months. Scientists built the TCR library using RNA that was extracted from PBMCs. This clonotype has at least ten counts. Its specificity is unknown. This sample was shared with a second study, whose subject was T cells in Graves' hyperthyroidism and ophthalmopathy.

This rearrangement joins TRBV19 to TRBJ1-3, with D perhaps matching TRBD1 (5 bases). The sequence was collected from a woman younger than 45 with Graves disease. The material sequenced was peripheral blood mononuclear cells (PBMCs), taken at new diagnosis, from a patient treated with antithyroid drugs. The CDR3 here is CASAPSDTRPDHSGNTIYF. In DNA form, the CDR3 reads TGTGCCAGTGCCCCATCGGACACCCGCCCCGACCACTCTGGAAACACCATATATTTT.